The text below deals with one T cell receptor beta chain. Its antigen is still unknown. In germline, CDR1 is MNHNS, CDR2 SASEGT. This CDR3 has 14 residues. J lost 5 bases, V lost 6 bases, and 6 bases had no gene match. An absence of ophthalmopathy progression within 18 months meant stable Graves' hyperthyroidism. Based on clinical symptoms, serum thyroxine and TRAb, thyroid ultrasound and orbital computed tomography, diagnoses were reached. 10 ml of fresh peripheral blood supplied the PBMCs. TCR beta CDR3 regions were amplified from RNA. During a first-round RT-PCR of the TCR CDR3, the HTBI primer set was used. One entry per CDR3 protein, called by TCRdb with MiXCR from the multiplex PCR reads. The data hold more than 150,000 distinct CDR3 sequences, with over 15% observed a single time. The data stem from a study of T cells in Graves' hyperthyroidism and ophthalmopathy. Whole-study findings and limits: From stable hyperthyroidism, ophthalmopathy was set apart by a 13 V-J model.

The chain combines TRBV6-1 with TRBJ2-1; the match to TRBD1 covers 8 bases. This receptor was identified in a woman between 50 and 59 years old with Graves' hyperthyroidism. The sequenced material came from blood. The CDR3 coding sequence is TGTGCCAGCAGCCGACAGGGGAAGCACAATGAGCAGTTCTTC. It translates to CASSRQGKHNEQFF.